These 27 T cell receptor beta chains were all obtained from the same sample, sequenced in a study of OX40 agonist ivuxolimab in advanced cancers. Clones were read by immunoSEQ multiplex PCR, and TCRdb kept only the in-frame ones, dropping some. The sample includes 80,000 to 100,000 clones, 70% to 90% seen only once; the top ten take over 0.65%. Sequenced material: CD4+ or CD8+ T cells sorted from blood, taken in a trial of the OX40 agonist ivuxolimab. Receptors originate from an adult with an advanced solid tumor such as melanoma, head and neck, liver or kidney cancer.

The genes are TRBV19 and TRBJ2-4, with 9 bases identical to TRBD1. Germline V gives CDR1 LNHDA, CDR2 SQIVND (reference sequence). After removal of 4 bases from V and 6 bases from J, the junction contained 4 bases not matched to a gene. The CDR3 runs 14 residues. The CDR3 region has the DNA TGTGCCAGTAGTAAAAGGACAGGGGCAAACATTCAGTACTTC. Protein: CASSKRTGANIQYF. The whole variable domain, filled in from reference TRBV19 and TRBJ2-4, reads DGGITQSPKYLFRKEGQNVTLSCEQNLNHDAMYWYRQDPGQGLRLIYYSQIVNDFQKGDIAEGYSVSREKKESFPLTVTSAQKNPTAFYLCASSKRTGANIQYFGAGTRLSVL.

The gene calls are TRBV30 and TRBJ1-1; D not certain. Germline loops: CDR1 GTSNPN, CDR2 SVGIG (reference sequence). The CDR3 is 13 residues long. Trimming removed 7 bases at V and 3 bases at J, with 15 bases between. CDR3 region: CASTPGLDTEAFF. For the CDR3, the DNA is TGTGCCTCAACGCCTGGCTTGGACACTGAAGCTTTCTTT.

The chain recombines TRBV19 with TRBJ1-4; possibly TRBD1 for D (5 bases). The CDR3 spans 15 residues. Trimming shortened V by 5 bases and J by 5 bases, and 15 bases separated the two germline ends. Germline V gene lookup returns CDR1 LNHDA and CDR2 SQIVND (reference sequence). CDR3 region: CASSLDTTVNEKLFF. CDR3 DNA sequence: TGTGCCAGTAGTTTGGACACGACAGTCAATGAAAAACTGTTTTTT.

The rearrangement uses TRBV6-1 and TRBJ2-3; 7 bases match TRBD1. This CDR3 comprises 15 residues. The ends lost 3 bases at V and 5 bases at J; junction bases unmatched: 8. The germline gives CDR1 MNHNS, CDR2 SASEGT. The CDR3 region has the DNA TGTGCCAGCAGTGAGCTACCGGGACAGCGAGATACGCAGTATTTT. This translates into CASSELPGQRDTQYF.

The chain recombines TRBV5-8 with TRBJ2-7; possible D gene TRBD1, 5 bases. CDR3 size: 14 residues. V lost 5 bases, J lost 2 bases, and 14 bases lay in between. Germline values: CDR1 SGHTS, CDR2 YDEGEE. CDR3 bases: TGTGCCAGCAGGACGCGACAGCCAACCTACGAGCAGTACTTC. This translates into CASRTRQPTYEQYF.

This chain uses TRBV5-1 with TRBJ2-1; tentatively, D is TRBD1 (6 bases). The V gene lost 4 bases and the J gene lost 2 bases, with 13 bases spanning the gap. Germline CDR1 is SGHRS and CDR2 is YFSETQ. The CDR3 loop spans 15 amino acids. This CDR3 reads CASSIDTGPYNEQFF. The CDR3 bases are TGCGCCAGCAGCATTGATACAGGGCCCTACAATGAGCAGTTCTTC. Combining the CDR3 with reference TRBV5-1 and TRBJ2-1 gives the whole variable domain KAGVTQTPRYLIKTRGQQVTLSCSPISGHRSVSWYQQTPGQGLQFLFEYFSETQRNKGNFPGRFSGRQFSNSRSEMNVSTLELGDSALYLCASSIDTGPYNEQFFGPGTRLTVL.

CDR3 sequence (DNA): TGCAGCGTTGGTCTAGCGTCCGGCGAGCAGTACGTC. Its protein is CSVGLASGEQYV. The gene calls are TRBV29-1 and TRBJ2-7; tentative D call: TRBD2 (6 bases). CDR1 and CDR2 from the germline V gene are SQVTM and ANQGSEA. V was cut by 4 bases and J by 6 bases, with 13 bases left in between. This CDR3 is built from 12 residues.

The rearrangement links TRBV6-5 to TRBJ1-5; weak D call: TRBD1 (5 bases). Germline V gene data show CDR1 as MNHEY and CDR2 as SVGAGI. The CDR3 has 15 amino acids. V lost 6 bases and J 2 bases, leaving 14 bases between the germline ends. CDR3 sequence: CASSGAGTGNQPQHF. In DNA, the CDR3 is TGTGCCAGCAGCGGCGCTGGGACGGGCAATCAGCCCCAGCATTTT.

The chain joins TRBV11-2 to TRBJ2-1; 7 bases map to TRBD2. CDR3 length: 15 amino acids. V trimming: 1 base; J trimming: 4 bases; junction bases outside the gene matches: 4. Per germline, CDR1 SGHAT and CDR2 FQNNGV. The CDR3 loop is CASSLGGSSYNEQFF. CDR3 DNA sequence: TGTGCCAGCAGCTTAGGCGGGAGCAGTTACAATGAGCAGTTCTTC.

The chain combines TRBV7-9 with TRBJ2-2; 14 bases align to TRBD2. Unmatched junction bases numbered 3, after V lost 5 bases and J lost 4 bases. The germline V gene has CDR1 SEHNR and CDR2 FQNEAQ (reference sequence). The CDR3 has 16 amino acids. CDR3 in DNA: TGTGCCAGCAGCCAGGGACTAGCGGGAGTCACCGGGGAGCTGTTTTTT. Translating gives CASSQGLAGVTGELFF.

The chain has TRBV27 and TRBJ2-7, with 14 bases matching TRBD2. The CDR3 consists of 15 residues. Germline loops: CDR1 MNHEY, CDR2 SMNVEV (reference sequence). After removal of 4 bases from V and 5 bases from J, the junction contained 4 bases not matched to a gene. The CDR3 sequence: CASSYRTSGRHEQYF. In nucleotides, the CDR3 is TGTGCCAGCAGTTATAGGACTAGCGGGAGGCACGAGCAGTACTTC.

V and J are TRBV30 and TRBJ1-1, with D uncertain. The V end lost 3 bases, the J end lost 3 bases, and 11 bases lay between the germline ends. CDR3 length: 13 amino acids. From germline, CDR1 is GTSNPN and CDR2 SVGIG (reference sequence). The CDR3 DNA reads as TGTGCCTGGAGGTGGGGTAAGGACACTGAAGCTTTCTTT. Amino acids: CAWRWGKDTEAFF.

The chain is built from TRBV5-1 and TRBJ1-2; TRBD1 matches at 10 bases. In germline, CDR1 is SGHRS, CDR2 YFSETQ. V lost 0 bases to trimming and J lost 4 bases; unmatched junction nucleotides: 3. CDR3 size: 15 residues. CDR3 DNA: TGCGCCAGCAGCTTGGGACAGGGGGCAGGCTATGGCTACACCTTC. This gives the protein CASSLGQGAGYGYTF.

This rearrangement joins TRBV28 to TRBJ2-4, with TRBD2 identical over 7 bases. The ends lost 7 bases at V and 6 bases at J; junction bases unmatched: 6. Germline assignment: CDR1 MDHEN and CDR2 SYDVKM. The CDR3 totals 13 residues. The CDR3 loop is CASTSWEGNIQYF. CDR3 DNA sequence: TGTGCCAGCACATCTTGGGAGGGAAACATTCAGTACTTC. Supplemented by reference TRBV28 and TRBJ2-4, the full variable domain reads DVKVTQSSRYLVKRTGEKVFLECVQDMDHENMFWYRQDPGLGLRLIYFSYDVKMKEKGDIPEGYSVSREKKERFSLILESASTNQTSMYLCASTSWEGNIQYFGAGTRLSVL.

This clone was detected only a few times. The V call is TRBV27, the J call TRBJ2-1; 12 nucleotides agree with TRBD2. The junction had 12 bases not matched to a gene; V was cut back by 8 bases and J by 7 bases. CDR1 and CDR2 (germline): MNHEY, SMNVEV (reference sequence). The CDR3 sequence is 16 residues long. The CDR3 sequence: CASGGPTSGRANEQFF. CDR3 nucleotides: TGTGCCAGCGGTGGCCCGACTAGCGGGAGAGCAAATGAGCAGTTCTTC.

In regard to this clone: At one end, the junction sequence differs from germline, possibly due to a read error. The CDR3 is CASSYIDRGVRVF. CDR3 DNA: TGTGCCAGCAGTTACATCGACAGGGGAGTGCGGGTCTTC. The J gene is TRBJ2-1, the V gene TRBV6-5; 8 bases agree with TRBD1. This CDR3 has 13 residues. Per the germline V gene, CDR1 is MNHEY and CDR2 is SVGAGI.

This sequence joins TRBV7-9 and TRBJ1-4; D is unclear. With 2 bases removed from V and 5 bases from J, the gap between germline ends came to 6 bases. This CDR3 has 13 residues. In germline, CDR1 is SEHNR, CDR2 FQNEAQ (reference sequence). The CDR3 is CASSLLLNEKLFF. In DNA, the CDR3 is TGTGCCAGCAGCTTACTATTGAATGAAAAACTGTTTTTT.

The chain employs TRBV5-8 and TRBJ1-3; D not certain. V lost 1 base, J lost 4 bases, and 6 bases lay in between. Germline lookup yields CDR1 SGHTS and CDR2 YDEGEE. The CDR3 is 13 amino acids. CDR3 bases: TGTGCCAGCAGCTTGTTGGGGGGAAACACCATATATTTT. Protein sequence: CASSLLGGNTIYF.

The CDR3 DNA follows: TGCGCCAGCAGCCCCGGGACTAGCGGGAGGGCCTGGGGTGAGCAGTTCTTC. It translates to CASSPGTSGRAWGEQFF. The chain couples TRBV5-1 to TRBJ2-1, with TRBD2 matching 16 bases. Germline V CDR1 and CDR2: SGHRS, YFSETQ. V shed 4 bases, J shed 9 bases, and the junction held 10 bases outside the gene matches. The CDR3 consists of 17 residues.

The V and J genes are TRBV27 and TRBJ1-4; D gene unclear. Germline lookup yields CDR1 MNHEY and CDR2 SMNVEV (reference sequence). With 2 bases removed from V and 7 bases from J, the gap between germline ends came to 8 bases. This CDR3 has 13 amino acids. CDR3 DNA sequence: TGTGCCAGCAGTTTAAGGGAGGGTGAAAAACTGTTTTTT. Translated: CASSLREGEKLFF. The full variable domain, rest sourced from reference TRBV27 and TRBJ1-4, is EAQVTQNPRYLITVTGKKLTVTCSQNMNHEYMSWYRQDPGLGLRQIYYSMNVEVTDKGDVPEGYKVSRKEKRNFPLILESPSPNQTSLYFCASSLREGEKLFFGSGTQLSVL.

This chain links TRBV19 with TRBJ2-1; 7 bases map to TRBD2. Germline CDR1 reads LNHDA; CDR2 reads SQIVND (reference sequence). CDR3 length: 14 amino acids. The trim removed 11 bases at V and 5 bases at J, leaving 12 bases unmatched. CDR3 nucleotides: TGTGCCTCTCATCGGCAGGGAGGGCACAATGAGCAGTTCTTC. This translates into CASHRQGGHNEQFF.

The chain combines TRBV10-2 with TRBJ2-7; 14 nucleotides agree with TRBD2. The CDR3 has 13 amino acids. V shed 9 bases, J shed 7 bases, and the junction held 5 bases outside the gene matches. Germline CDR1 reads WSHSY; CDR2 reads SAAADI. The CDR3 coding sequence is TGCGCCAGTAGACTAGCGGGAGGGGGAGAGCAGTACTTC. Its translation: CASRLAGGGEQYF.

The CDR3 protein is CASSLASGRALDTQYF. The CDR3 nucleotides read TGCGCCAGCAGCTTGGCTAGCGGGAGGGCCTTGGATACGCAGTATTTT. The V call is TRBV5-1, the J call TRBJ2-3; 12 nucleotides align to TRBD2. The CDR3 spans 16 residues. From germline, CDR1 is SGHRS and CDR2 YFSETQ. With 0 bases clipped from V and 6 bases from J, the junction kept 5 bases outside the gene matches.

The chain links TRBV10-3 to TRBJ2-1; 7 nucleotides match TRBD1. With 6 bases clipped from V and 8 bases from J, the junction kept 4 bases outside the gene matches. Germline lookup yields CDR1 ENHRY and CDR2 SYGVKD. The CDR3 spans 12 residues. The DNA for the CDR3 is TGTGCCATCAGGCCTCAGGGGGATGAGCAGTTCTTC. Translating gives CAIRPQGDEQFF.

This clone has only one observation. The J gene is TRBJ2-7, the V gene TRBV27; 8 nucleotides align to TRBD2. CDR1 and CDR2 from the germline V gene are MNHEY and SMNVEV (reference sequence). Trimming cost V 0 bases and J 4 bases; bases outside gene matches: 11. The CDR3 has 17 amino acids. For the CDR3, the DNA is TGTGCCAGCAGTTTATCGGGACTAGGGACTCGAACTTACGAGCAGTACTTC. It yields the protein CASSLSGLGTRTYEQYF.

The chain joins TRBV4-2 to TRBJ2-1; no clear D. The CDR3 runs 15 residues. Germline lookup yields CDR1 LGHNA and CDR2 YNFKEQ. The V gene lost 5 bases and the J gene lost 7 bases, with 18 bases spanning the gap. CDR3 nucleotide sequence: TGTGCCAGCAGCGGCCGGGCCTTAGGATGGAATGAGCAGTTCTTC. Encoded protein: CASSGRALGWNEQFF.

The CDR3 loop reads CASSLQAPSYEQYF. CDR3 DNA sequence: TGTGCCAGCAGTTTACAGGCTCCGTCCTACGAGCAGTACTTC. The V call is TRBV28, the J call TRBJ2-7; D gene ambiguous. The CDR3 is 14 amino acids. Germline assignment: CDR1 MDHEN and CDR2 SYDVKM. V dropped 2 bases and J dropped 1 base, with 9 bases sitting between them. Based on the CDR3 plus reference TRBV28 and TRBJ2-7, the full variable domain is DVKVTQSSRYLVKRTGEKVFLECVQDMDHENMFWYRQDPGLGLRLIYFSYDVKMKEKGDIPEGYSVSREKKERFSLILESASTNQTSMYLCASSLQAPSYEQYFGPGTRLTVT.